The 7 T cell receptor beta chains below come from one sample, sequenced in a study of T cells in Graves' hyperthyroidism and ophthalmopathy. Amplified TCR beta CDR3 regions derived from RNA transcripts. The HTBI set primed first-round TCR CDR3 RT-PCR. TCRdb reanalysed the multiplex PCR reads using MiXCR and keeps one entry per CDR3 protein. The table includes 350,000 or so distinct CDR3 sequences, about a sixth detected once. Sequenced input: blood. The source is a woman aged 25 to 45 with Graves' hyperthyroidism that later progressed to Graves' ophthalmopathy.

This clonotype appeared a few times. This chain joins TRBV13 and TRBJ2-1, with D possibly called TRBD1 or TRBD2 (5 bases each). This CDR3 comprises 14 residues. V lost 1 base and J lost 7, with 11 bases in between. Germline V gene lookup returns CDR1 PRHDT and CDR2 FYEKMQ (reference sequence). CDR3 DNA: TGTGCCAGCAGCTTAGTGGACTCAGGGAATGAGCAGTTCTTC. Encoded protein: CASSLVDSGNEQFF.

Many counts were recorded for this clonotype. The V and J genes are TRBV6-5 and TRBJ1-4, with D possibly TRBD1 on 6 matching bases. Trimming pared 4 bases from V and 5 bases from J, leaving 11 bases between. Per the germline V gene, CDR1 is MNHEY and CDR2 is SVGAGI. The length of the CDR3 is 14 residues. The CDR3 protein is CASSLNRENEKLFF. The CDR3 region has the DNA TGTGCCAGCAGTTTGAACAGGGAAAATGAAAAACTGTTTTTT.

At least ten counts were recorded for this clonotype. The chain couples TRBV20-1 to TRBJ1-2, with D uncertain. Per the germline V gene, CDR1 is DFQATT and CDR2 is SNEGSKA (reference sequence). CDR3 size: 14 residues. Deletions cut 6 bases from V and 9 bases from J, with 23 bases between. The CDR3 protein is CSADPGSFPLSYTF. The DNA of the CDR3 is TGCAGTGCCGATCCCGGGTCCTTCCCCCTTAGCTACACCTTC.

Worth noting for this clonotype: Given the absence of the conserved phenylalanine or tryptophan at the CDR3 end, a read error is likely. The genes are TRBV29-1 and TRBJ2-1; 7 nucleotides align to TRBD2. The ends lost 7 bases at V and 6 bases at J; junction bases unmatched: 18. The CDR3 extends over 16 amino acids. Germline values: CDR1 SQVTM, CDR2 ANQGSEA. The CDR3 DNA reads TGCAGCGCCCCGTCGGGGGGTGGGTCTTGGGGCAATGAGCAGTTCTCC. Its protein is CSAPSGGGSWGNEQFS.

The chain couples TRBV20-1 to TRBJ2-7, with 12 nucleotides matching TRBD2. There are 16 residues in the CDR3. J gave up 2 bases and V 7 bases, and 12 bases lay outside the gene matches. Germline CDR1 reads DFQATT; CDR2 reads SNEGSKA (reference sequence). CDR3 in DNA: TGCAGTGTCCCGACTAGCGGGAGTGTCTCCCCCTACGAGCAGTACTTC. This gives the protein CSVPTSGSVSPYEQYF.

There are many counts of this clonotype. The rearrangement uses TRBV29-1 and TRBJ1-2; D is unclear. Germline V gives CDR1 SQVTM, CDR2 ANQGSEA. Deletions cut 4 bases from V and 0 bases from J, with 3 bases between. This CDR3 comprises 11 residues. The CDR3 region is CSVVSNYGYTF. The CDR3 DNA reads TGCAGCGTTGTATCTAACTATGGCTACACCTTC.

This clonotype was recorded at least ten times. The chain combines TRBV9 with TRBJ2-3, with 7 bases matching TRBD2. The J segment lost 1 base and the V segment lost 4 bases, leaving 9 bases of the junction unmatched. The CDR3 runs 16 residues. Germline V CDR1 and CDR2: SGDLS, YYNGEE. The CDR3 coding sequence is TGTGCCAGCAGCCAGATGGGGGGGAGGGGCACAGATACGCAGTATTTT. It yields the protein CASSQMGGRGTDTQYF.